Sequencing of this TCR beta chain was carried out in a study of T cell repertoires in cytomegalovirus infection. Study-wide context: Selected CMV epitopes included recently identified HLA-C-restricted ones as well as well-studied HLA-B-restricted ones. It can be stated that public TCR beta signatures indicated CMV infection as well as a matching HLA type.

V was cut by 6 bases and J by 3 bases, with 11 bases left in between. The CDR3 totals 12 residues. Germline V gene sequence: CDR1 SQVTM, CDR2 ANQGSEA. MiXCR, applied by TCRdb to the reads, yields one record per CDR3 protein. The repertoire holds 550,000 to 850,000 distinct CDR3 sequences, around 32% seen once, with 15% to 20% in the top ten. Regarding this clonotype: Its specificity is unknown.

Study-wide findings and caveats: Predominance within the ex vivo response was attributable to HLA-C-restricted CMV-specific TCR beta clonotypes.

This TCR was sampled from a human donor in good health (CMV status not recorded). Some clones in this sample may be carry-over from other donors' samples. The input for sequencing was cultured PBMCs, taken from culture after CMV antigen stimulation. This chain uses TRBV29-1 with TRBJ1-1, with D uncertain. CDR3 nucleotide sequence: TGCAGCGTGCGGACCTTTGACACTGAAGCTTTCTTT. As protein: CSVRTFDTEAFF.